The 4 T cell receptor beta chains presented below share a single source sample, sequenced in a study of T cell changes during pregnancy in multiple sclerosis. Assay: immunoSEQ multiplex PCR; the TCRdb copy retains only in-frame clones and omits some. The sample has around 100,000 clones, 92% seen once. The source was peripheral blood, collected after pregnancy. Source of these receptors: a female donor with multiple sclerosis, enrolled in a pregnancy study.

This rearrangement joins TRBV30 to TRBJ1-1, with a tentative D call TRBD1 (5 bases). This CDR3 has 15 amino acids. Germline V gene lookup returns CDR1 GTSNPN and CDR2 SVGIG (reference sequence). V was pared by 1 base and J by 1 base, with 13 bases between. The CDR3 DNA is TGTGCCTGGAGTGAACCGGGGGTGAAGAACACTGAAGCTTTCTTT. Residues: CAWSEPGVKNTEAFF.

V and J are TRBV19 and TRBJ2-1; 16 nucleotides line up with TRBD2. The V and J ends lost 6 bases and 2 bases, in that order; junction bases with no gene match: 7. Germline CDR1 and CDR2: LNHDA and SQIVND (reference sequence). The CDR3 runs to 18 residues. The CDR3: CASSAGTSGRGTYNEQFF. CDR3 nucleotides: TGTGCCAGTAGCGCCGGGACTAGCGGGAGGGGCACCTACAATGAGCAGTTCTTC.

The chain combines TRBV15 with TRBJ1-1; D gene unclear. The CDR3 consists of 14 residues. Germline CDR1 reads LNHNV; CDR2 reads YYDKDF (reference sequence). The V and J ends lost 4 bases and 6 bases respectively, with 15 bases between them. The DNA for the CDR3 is TGTGCCACCAGCACCTGGAGCTTAGGTGCTGAAGCTTTCTTT. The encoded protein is CATSTWSLGAEAFF.

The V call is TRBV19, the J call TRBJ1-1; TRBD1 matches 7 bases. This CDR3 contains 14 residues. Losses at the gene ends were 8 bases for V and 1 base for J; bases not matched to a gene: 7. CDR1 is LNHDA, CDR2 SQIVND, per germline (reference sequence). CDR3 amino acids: CASSRTGRNTEAFF. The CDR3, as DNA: TGTGCCAGTTCCCGGACAGGACGGAACACTGAAGCTTTCTTT.